Presented here are 7 T cell receptor beta chains from one specimen sequenced in a study of identical twins' blood T cells. TCRdb itself ran the 5' RACE reads through MiXCR, one entry per CDR3 protein. The sample lists 400,000 or so distinct CDR3 sequences; roughly 27% were seen once. The material sequenced was PBMCs. The origin of the receptors is a woman aged 18-50 years in good health.

Points on this clonotype: A read error may be the cause here, since a much bigger clone is one base away. The gene calls are TRBV6-2 or TRBV6-3 and TRBJ2-3, with TRBD2 matching over 7 bases. This CDR3 spans 11 amino acids. The J segment lost 14 bases and the V segment lost 2 bases, leaving 4 bases of the junction unmatched. CDR1 and CDR2 (germline): MNHEY, SVGEGT. CDR3 loop: CASSYREDGYF. In DNA, the CDR3 is TGTGCCAGCAGTTACCGGGAGGACGGGTATTTT.

This rearrangement joins TRBV7-9 to TRBJ2-2, with 7 bases fitting TRBD1. From germline, CDR1 is SEHNR and CDR2 FQNEAQ (reference sequence). The CDR3 has 15 residues. After removal of 6 bases from V and 4 bases from J, the junction contained 8 bases not matched to a gene. Here the CDR3 DNA reads TGTGCCAGCAGACGCGACAGGGTGGGCACCGGGGAGCTGTTTTTT. Protein: CASRRDRVGTGELFF.

The table lists this clonotype with a few counts. The J gene is TRBJ1-1, the V gene TRBV6-1; no clear D. V lost 3 bases, J lost 10 bases, and 12 bases lay in between. The CDR3 is 12 residues long. Germline CDR1 and CDR2: MNHNS and SASEGT. CDR3 in DNA: TGTGCCAGCAGTGAGCTGTATGGTGCAGCTTTCTTT. Residues: CASSELYGAAFF.

The chain is built from TRBV2 and TRBJ1-5, with TRBD1 as a possible D gene (5 bases). Germline V gives CDR1 SNHLY, CDR2 FYNNEI. V was clipped by 6 bases and J by 5 bases, with 14 bases between them. CDR3 size: 14 residues. The CDR3 coding sequence is TGTGCCAGCAGAAAGGGGCCTATGGATCAGCCCCAGCATTTT. Its translation: CASRKGPMDQPQHF.

The chain recombines TRBV7-2 with TRBJ1-2; 7 positions match TRBD1. The CDR3 is 15 amino acids. Germline V gene sequence: CDR1 SGHTA, CDR2 FQGNSA. V was pared by 6 bases and J by 3 bases, with 10 bases of the junction left unmatched. As DNA, the CDR3 is TGTGCCAGCAGGAAATACAGGGGACTTGACTATGGCTACACCTTC. It yields the protein CASRKYRGLDYGYTF. Together with reference TRBV7-2 and TRBJ1-2, the CDR3 gives the full variable domain: GAGVSQSPSNKVTEKGKDVELRCDPISGHTALYWYRQSLGQGLEFLIYFQGNSAPDKSGLPSDRFSAERTGGSVSTLTIQRTQQEDSAVYLCASRKYRGLDYGYTFGSGTRLTVV.

This rearrangement joins TRBV7-9 to TRBJ1-1, with a tentative D call TRBD1 (6 bases). Germline CDR1 reads SEHNR; CDR2 reads FQNEAQ (reference sequence). Between the trimmed V and J ends, which lost 6 bases and 3 bases, there was a span of 17 bases. The CDR3 totals 15 residues. The CDR3 protein is CASSLRIGGYTEAFF. DNA of the CDR3: TGTGCCAGCAGTCTGCGGATAGGGGGGTACACTGAAGCTTTCTTT.

This chain uses TRBV2 with TRBJ2-3; tentatively, D is TRBD1 (6 bases). The V end was cut by 4 bases, the J end by 0 bases, with 14 bases between. The CDR3 is 16 residues long. Germline lookup yields CDR1 SNHLY and CDR2 FYNNEI. The CDR3 region is CASSATRTASTDTQYF. DNA for the CDR3: TGTGCCAGCAGTGCAACCCGGACAGCTAGCACAGATACGCAGTATTTT.